This T cell receptor (beta chain) was retrieved from a study of monozygotic twins with inflammatory bowel disease. Per sample, reverse transcription was split into eight reactions. TCRdb re-called the 5' RACE reads and catalogs CDR3 proteins one per entry, DNA excluded. The sample table sets out roughly 330,000 distinct CDR3 sequences. Germline assignment: CDR1 SGHRS and CDR2 YFSETQ. The CDR3 covers 16 residues. The receptor comes from a human donor with ulcerative colitis or Crohn's disease, or a healthy co-twin of an affected twin (not recorded which). This rearrangement joins TRBV5-1 to TRBJ2-7; TCRdb selects TRBD1, and the lack of DNA leaves this call unchecked. The specimen was blood. CDR3 residues: CASSLTTGTGEREQYF.